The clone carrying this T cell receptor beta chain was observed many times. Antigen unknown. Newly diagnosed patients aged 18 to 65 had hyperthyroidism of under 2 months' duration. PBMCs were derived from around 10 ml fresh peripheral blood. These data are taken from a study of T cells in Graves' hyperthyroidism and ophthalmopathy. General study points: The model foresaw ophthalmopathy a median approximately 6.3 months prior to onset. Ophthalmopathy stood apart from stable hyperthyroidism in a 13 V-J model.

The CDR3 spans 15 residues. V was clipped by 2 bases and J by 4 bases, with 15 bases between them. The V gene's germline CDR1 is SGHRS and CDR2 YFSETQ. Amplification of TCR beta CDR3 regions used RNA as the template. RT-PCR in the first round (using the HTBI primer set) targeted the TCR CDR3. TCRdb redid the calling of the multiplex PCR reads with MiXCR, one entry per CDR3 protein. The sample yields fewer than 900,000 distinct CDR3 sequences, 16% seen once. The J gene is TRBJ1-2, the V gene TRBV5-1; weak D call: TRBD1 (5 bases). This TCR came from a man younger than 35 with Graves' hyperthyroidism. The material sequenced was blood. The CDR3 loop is CASSFPDGGTYGYTF. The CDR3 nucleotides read TGCGCCAGCAGCTTCCCGGACGGTGGGACCTATGGCTACACCTTC.